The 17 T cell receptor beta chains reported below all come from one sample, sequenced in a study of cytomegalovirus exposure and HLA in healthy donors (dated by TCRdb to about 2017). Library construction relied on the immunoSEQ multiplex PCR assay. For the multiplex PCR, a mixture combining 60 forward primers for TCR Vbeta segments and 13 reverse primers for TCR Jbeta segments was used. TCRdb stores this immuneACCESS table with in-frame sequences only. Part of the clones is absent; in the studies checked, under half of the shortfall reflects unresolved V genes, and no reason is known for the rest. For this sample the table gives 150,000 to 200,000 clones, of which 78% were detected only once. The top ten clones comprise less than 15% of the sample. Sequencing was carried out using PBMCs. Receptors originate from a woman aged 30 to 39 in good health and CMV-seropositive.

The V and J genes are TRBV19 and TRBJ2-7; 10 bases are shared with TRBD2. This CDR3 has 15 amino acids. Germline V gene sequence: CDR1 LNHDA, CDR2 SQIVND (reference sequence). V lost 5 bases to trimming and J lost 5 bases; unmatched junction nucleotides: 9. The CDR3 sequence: CASSPTQREGDEQYF. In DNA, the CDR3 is TGTGCCAGTAGTCCTACCCAGCGGGAGGGCGACGAGCAGTACTTC.

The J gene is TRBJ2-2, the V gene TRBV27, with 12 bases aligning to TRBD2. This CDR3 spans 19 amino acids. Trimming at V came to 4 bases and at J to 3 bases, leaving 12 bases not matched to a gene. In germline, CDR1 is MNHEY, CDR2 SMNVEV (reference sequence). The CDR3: CASSSPRLAGGSHTGELFF. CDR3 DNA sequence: TGTGCCAGCAGTTCCCCCCGCCTAGCGGGAGGGTCGCACACCGGGGAGCTGTTTTTT.

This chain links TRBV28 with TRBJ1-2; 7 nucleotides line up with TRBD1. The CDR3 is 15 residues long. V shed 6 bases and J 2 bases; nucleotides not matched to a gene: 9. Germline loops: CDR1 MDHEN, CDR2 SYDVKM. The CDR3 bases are TGTGCCAGCAGGCTCCGGGACAGTCCCAACTATGGCTACACCTTC. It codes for CASRLRDSPNYGYTF.

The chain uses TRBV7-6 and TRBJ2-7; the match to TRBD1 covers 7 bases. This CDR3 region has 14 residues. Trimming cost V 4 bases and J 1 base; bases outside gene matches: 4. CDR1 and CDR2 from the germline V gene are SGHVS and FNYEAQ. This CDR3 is CASSSPGGSYEQYF. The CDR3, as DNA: TGTGCCAGCAGCTCTCCAGGGGGATCCTACGAGCAGTACTTC.

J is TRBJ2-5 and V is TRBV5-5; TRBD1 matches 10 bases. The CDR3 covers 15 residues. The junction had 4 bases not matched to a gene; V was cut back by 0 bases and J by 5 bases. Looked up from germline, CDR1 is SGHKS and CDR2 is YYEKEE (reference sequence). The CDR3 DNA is TGTGCCAGCAGCTTGGGTTGGGGACAGGGGGAGACCCAGTACTTC. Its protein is CASSLGWGQGETQYF.

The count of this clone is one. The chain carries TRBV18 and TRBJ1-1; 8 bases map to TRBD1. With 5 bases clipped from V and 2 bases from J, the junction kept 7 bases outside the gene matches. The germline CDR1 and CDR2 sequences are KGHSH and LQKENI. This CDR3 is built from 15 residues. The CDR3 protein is CASSAKQGGNTEAFF. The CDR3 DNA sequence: TGTGCCAGCTCAGCTAAACAGGGGGGTAACACTGAAGCTTTCTTT.

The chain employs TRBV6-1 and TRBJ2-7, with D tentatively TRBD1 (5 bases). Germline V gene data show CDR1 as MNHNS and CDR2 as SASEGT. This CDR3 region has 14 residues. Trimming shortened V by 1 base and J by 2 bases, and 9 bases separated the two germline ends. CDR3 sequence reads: CASSEVQGPYEQYF. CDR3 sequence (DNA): TGTGCCAGCAGTGAAGTGCAGGGCCCCTACGAGCAGTACTTC.

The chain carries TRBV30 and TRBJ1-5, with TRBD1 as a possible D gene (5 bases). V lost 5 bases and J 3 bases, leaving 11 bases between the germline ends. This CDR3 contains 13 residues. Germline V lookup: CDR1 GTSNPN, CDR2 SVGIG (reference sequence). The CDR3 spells CAWGGGTNQPQHF. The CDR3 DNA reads TGTGCCTGGGGGGGAGGGACCAATCAGCCCCAGCATTTT.

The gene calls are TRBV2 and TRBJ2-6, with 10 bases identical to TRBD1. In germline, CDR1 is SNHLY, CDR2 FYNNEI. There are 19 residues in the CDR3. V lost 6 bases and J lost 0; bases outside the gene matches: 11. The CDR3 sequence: CASRKTGTGALSGANVLTF. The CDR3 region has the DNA TGTGCCAGCAGAAAGACCGGGACAGGGGCTCTCTCTGGGGCCAACGTCCTGACTTTC.

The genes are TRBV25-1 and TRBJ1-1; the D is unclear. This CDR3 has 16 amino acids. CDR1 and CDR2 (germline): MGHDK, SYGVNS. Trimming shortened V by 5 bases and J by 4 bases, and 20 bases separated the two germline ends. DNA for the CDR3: TGTGCCAGCAGTTCCACCCCCGGGGTGACGAGCACTGAAGCTTTCTTT. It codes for CASSSTPGVTSTEAFF.

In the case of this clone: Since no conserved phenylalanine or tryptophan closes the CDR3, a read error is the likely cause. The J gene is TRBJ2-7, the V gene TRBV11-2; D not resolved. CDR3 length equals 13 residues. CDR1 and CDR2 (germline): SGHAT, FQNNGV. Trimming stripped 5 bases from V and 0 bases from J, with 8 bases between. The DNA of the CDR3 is TGTGCCAGCAGCCCAAGGAGCTCCTACGAGCAGTACCTC. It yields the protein CASSPRSSYEQYL.

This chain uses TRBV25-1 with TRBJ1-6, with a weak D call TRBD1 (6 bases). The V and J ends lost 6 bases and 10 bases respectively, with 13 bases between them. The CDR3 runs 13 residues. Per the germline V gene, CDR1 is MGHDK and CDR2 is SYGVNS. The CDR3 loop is CASRKDRQSPLHF. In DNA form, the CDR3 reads TGTGCCAGCAGAAAGGACAGACAGTCACCCCTCCACTTT.

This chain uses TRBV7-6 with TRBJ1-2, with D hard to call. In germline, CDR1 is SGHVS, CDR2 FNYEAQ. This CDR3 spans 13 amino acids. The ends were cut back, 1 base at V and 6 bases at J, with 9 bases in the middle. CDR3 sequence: CASSLGREDGYTF. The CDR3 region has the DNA TGTGCCAGCAGCTTAGGACGGGAGGATGGCTACACCTTC.

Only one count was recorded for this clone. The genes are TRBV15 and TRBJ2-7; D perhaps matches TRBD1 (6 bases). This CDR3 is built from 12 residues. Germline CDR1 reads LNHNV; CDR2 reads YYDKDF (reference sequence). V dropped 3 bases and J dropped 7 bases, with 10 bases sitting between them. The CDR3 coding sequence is TGTGCCACCAGCAGGGTCACAGGGGAGCAGTACTTC. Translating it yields CATSRVTGEQYF. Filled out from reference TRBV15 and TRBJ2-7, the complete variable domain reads DAMVIQNPRYQVTQFGKPVTLSCSQTLNHNVMYWYQQKSSQAPKLLFHYYDKDFNNEADTPDNFQSRRPNTSFCFLDIRSPGLGDTAMYLCATSRVTGEQYFGPGTRLTVT.

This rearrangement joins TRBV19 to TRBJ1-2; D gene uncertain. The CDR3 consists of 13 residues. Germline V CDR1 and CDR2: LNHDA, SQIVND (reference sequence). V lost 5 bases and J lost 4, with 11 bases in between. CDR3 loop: CASSPGSRYGYTF. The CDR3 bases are TGTGCCAGTAGTCCGGGGAGTCGCTATGGCTACACCTTC.

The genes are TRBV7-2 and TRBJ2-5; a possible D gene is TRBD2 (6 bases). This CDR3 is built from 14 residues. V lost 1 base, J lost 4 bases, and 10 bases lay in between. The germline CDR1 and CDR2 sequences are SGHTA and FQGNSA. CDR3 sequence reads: CASSLGGRGETQYF. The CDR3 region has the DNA TGTGCCAGCAGCTTAGGCGGGCGGGGAGAGACCCAGTACTTC.

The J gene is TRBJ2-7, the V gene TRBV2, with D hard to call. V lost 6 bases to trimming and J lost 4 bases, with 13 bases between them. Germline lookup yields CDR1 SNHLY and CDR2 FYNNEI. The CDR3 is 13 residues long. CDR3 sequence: CASRSHVLYEQYF. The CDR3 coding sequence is TGTGCCAGCAGGTCACACGTTCTTTACGAGCAGTACTTC.